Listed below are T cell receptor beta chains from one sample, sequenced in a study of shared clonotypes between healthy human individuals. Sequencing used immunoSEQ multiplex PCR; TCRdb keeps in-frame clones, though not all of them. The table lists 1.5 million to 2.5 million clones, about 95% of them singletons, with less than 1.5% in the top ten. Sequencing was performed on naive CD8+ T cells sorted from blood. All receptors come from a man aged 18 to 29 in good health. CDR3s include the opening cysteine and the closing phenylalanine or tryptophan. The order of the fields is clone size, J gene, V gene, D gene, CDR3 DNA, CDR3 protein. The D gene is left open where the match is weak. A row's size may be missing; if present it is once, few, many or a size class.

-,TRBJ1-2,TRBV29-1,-,TGCAGCGCCGGAGGGGGGAGCTATGGCTACACCTTC,CSAGGGSYGYTF
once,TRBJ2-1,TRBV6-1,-,TGTGCCAGCAGTGAATCCCGTCCCAATGAGCAGTTCTTC,CASSESRPNEQFF
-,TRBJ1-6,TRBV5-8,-,TGTGCCAGCAGCTTATCAGAGGGGGCACCCCTCCACTTT,CASSLSEGAPLHF
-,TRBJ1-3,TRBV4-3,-,TGCGCCAGCAGCCAAGTCCGCGAGGGATTCGGAAACACCATATATTTT,CASSQVREGFGNTIYF
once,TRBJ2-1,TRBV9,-,TGTGCCAGCAGCGCAAGACAGGTGGATGAGCAGTTCTTC,CASSARQVDEQFF
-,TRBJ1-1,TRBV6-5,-,TGTGCCAGCAGACCCGAGCCGGTCGGAGGTGAAGCTTTCTTT,CASRPEPVGGEAFF
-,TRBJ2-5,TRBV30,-,TGTGCCTGGAGTGCCGCCGGGGCCGGCGAGACCCAGTACTTC,CAWSAAGAGETQYF
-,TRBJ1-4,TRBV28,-,TGTGCCAGCAGTTTGGGCAGGGCCGATCTCTTTGGTAATGAAAAACTGTTTTTT,CASSLGRADLFGNEKLFF
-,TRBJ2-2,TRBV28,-,TGTGCCAGCAGTTTCACACCGAACACCGGGGAGCTGTTTTTT,CASSFTPNTGELFF
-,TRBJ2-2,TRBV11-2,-,TGTGCCAGCAGCTTAGCTAGCGGGGAGCTGTTTTTT,CASSLASGELFF
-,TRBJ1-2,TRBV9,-,TGTGCCAGCAGCGGTGGCTATGGCTACACCTTC,CASSGGYGYTF
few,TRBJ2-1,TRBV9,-,TGTGCCAGCAGCGTTCTGGATGGCTCCTACAATGAGCAGTTCTTC,CASSVLDGSYNEQFF
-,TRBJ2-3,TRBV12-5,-,TGTGCTAGTGCCACAGCTGGCGGGGGCACAGATACGCAGTATTTT,CASATAGGGTDTQYF
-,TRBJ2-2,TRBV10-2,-,TGCGCCAGCGCCCACTTGAACACCGGGGAGCTGTTTTTT,CASAHLNTGELFF
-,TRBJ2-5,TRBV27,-,TGTGCCAGCAGTTTACAGGGAGGAGAGACCCAGTACTTC,CASSLQGGETQYF
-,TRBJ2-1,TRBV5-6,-,TGTGCCAGCAGCTTTGACAGCCACCAAACTTACAATGAGCAGTTCTTC,CASSFDSHQTYNEQFF
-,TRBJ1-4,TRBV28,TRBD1,TGTGCCAGCAGTTTCATGGACAGGGACCCTAATGAAAAACTGTTTTTT,CASSFMDRDPNEKLFF
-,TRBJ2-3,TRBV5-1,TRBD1,TGCGCCAGCAGCGTTGACAGGGTGAGAGCAGATACGCAGTATTTT,CASSVDRVRADTQYF
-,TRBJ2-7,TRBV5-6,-,TGTGCCAGCAGCATCGGGATGGCGATCGAGCAGTACTTC,CASSIGMAIEQYF
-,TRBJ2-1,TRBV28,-,TGTGCCAGCAGTCCCGTAGCAGGCGAGCAGTTCTTC,CASSPVAGEQFF
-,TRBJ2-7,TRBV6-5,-,TGTGCCAGCACCGCCCTGGGGGACTCGTACGAGCAGTACTTC,CASTALGDSYEQYF
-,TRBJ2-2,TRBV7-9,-,TGTGCCAGCAGCTTAGGGGACGGAGGATTAACCGGGGAGCTGTTTTTT,CASSLGDGGLTGELFF
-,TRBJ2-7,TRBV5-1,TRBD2,TGCGCCAGCAGGGTACGGGGGGCCTACGAGCAGTACTTC,CASRVRGAYEQYF
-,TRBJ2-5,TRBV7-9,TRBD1,TGTGCCAGCAGCTCCCCGGACAGGGGGAGAGAGACCCAGTACTTC,CASSSPDRGRETQYF
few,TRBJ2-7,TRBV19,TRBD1,TGTGCCAGTAGCCTACAGGGGCCCTCCTACGAGCAGTACTTC,CASSLQGPSYEQYF
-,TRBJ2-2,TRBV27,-,TGTGCCAGCGGACTGTTGACAAGCGTCGGACCCGCTCTAGTGGGGTTT,CASGLLTSVGPALVGF
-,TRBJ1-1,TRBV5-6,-,TGTGCCAGCAGCTTGGGCTTGGGTGAAGCTTTCTTT,CASSLGLGEAFF
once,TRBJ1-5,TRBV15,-,TGTGCCACCAGCAGAGATCGGACCGTAGGGCAGCCCCAGCATTTT,CATSRDRTVGQPQHF
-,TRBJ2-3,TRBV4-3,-,TGCGCCAGCAGCCAAGGTCCGGGGAACCGGGATACGCAGTATTTT,CASSQGPGNRDTQYF
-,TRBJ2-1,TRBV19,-,TGTGCCAGTACCTCACGGAGCTACAATGAGCAGTTCTTC,CASTSRSYNEQFF
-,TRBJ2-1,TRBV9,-,TGTGCCAGCAGCGTAGCGGGAGTGAATGAGCAGTTCTTC,CASSVAGVNEQFF
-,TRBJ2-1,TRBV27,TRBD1,TGTGCCAGCAAAACTGGACAGGGTTGGGATGAGCAGTTCTTC,CASKTGQGWDEQFF
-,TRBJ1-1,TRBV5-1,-,TGCGCCAGCAGTTTTTGGCCCACCGGGACAACTAGCCCTGAAGCTTTCTTT,CASSFWPTGTTSPEAFF
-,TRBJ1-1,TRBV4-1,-,TGCGCCAGCAGCCAGGGACGTAACACTGAAGCTTTCTTT,CASSQGRNTEAFF
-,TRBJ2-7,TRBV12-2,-,TGTGCAAGTCGCTTAGCGAAGTACGGGAGGGCCCTCGAGCAGTACTTC,CASRLAKYGRALEQYF
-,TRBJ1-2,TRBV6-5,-,TGTGCCAGCAGTTACTCGACAGGTTTGGATGGCTACACCTTC,CASSYSTGLDGYTF
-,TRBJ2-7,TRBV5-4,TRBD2,TGTGCCAGCAGCTGGGGACTAGCGGGGGGGCCAGGTATCGAGCAGTACTTC,CASSWGLAGGPGIEQYF
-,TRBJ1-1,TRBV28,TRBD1,TGTGCCAGCAGTAGGTGGACAGGGGGGCTAGACACTGAAGCTTTCTTT,CASSRWTGGLDTEAFF
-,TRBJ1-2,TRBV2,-,TGTGCCAGCAGCGGTCCCTACACCTTC,CASSGPYTF
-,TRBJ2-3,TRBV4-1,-,TGCGCCAGCAGCCTCTTCGCCTCCGGGGGGCACGCAGATACGCAGTATTTT,CASSLFASGGHADTQYF
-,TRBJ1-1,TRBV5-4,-,TGTGCCAGCAGGGCAAGGGGGGGTAACACTGAAGCTTTCTTT,CASRARGGNTEAFF
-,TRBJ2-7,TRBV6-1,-,TGTGCCAGCAGTGCTGGGGGAGAGGACGAGCAGTACTTC,CASSAGGEDEQYF
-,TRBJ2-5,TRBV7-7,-,TGTGCTAGCAGCTTAGCGCAGGAAGAGACCCAGTACTTC,CASSLAQEETQYF
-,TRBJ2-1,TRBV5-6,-,TGTGCCAGCAGCTTCGGCTATCAGGACTCCTACAATGAGCAGTTCTTC,CASSFGYQDSYNEQFF
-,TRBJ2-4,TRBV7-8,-,TGTGCCAGCAGCCCCGTTGGGGGGCTAGCCAAAAACATTCAGTACTTC,CASSPVGGLAKNIQYF
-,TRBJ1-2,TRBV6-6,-,TGTGCCAGCAGTTACCCCGGGACACACCTCGATGGCTACACCTTC,CASSYPGTHLDGYTF
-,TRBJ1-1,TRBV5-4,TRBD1,TGTGCCAGCAGCTCACAGGGGCAACTGAATGAAGCTTTCTTT,CASSSQGQLNEAFF
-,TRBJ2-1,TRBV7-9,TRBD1,TGTGCCAGCAGCTATCCAGGGGGTTCTTACAATGAGCAGTTCTTC,CASSYPGGSYNEQFF
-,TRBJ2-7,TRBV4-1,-,TGCGCCAGCAGCCAAGATAGCAGGAGCTCCTACGAGCAGTACTTC,CASSQDSRSSYEQYF
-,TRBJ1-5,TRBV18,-,TGTGCCAGCTCACCAAACACTAAAACGGGACCGATTATTAGCAATCAGCCCCAGCATTTT,CASSPNTKTGPIISNQPQHF
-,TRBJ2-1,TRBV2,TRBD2,TGTGCCAGCAGACTAGCGGGAGGCTCCTACAATGAGCAGTTCTTC,CASRLAGGSYNEQFF
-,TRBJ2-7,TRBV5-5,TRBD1,TGTGCCAGCAGCTTGGGACAGGGTTTGTGGCAGGACGAGCAGTACTTC,CASSLGQGLWQDEQYF
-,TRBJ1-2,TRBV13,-,TGTGCCAGCAGCTTAGGAGCAGAAAACTATGGCTACACCTTC,CASSLGAENYGYTF
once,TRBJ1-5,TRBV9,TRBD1,TGTGCCAGCAGCACCGGGACAGGGGGCAATCAGCCCCAGCATTTT,CASSTGTGGNQPQHF
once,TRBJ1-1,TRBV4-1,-,TGCGCCAGCAGCCAAGATAGCCTGTCGCGGGCTTTCTTT,CASSQDSLSRAFF
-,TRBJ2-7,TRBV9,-,TGTGCCAGCAGCGTTGACCGACAGGCAAACTTCTACGAGCAGTACTTC,CASSVDRQANFYEQYF
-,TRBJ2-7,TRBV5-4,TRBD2,TGTGCCAGCAGCAACGTGCGGGCGGGAGAAGACGAGCAGTACTTC,CASSNVRAGEDEQYF